This T cell receptor (beta chain) is drawn from a study of shared clonotypes between healthy human individuals. CDR3 length equals 17 residues. CDR1 MNHNS and CDR2 SASEGT come from the germline V gene. V shed 1 base and J shed 5 bases, with 21 bases lying between them. The naive CD8 fraction comprised CD45RO-negative cells positively selected for CCR7 and excluded terminally differentiated effector memory CD45RA+ cells. Donation came from healthy HIV-negative adults that had no recent acute infections or vaccinations. The protocol was immunoSEQ multiplex PCR, while the TCRdb copy is restricted to in-frame clones and leaves out a portion. Found here are under 2,000,000 clones, about 95% of them singletons; the top ten hold 1% to 1.5%.

The sequence came from a man younger than 35 in good health. The material sequenced was naive CD8+ T cells sorted from blood. This chain uses TRBV6-1 with TRBJ2-7; TRBD1 might be the D (6 bases). CDR3 residues: CASSEGPGASSWDEQYF. DNA of the CDR3: TGTGCCAGCAGTGAAGGGCCAGGGGCCTCTTCTTGGGACGAGCAGTACTTC.